This T cell receptor beta chain was identified in a study of T cell responses to AZD1222 COVID-19 vaccine. Data came from immunoSEQ multiplex PCR; TCRdb stores just in-frame clones and leaves some out. The sample shows 95,000 to 150,000 clones, about 92% of them seen only once. The length of the CDR3 is 14 residues. Germline V gene data show CDR1 as SGHTS and CDR2 as YDEGEE. Trimming at V came to 2 bases and at J to 8 bases, leaving 3 bases not matched to a gene. This sample comprised peripheral blood, obtained 28 days after the second AZD1222 dose. This chain joins TRBV5-8 and TRBJ1-6, with 8 bases matching TRBD1. The sequence came from an adult who received the AZD1222 COVID-19 vaccine. The CDR3 here is CASSLVRGHSPLHF. CDR3 DNA sequence: TGTGCCAGCAGCTTAGTCAGGGGGCATTCACCCCTCCACTTT.